This passage covers 23 T cell receptor beta chains from one sample sequenced in a study of cytomegalovirus exposure and HLA in healthy donors. PCR amplification relied on 60 Vbeta primers (plus 13 Jbeta primers). Measured with immunoSEQ multiplex PCR; TCRdb has only the in-frame clones, and not every one. The table records more than 150,000 clones, around 82% of them present only once. The sample consisted of PBMCs. Receptors were obtained from a woman younger than 45 in good health and CMV-seropositive.

This chain joins TRBV28 and TRBJ2-2; the D gene is possibly TRBD1 (6 bases). The CDR3 length is 15 residues. Per the germline V gene, CDR1 is MDHEN and CDR2 is SYDVKM. The V end was cut by 4 bases, the J end by 3 bases, with 12 bases between. The CDR3 coding sequence is TGTGCCAGCAGTTACAGCGGACAGTACACCGGGGAGCTGTTTTTT. The encoded protein is CASSYSGQYTGELFF.

V gene TRBV4-3 combines with J gene TRBJ2-7; TRBD1 is a possible D gene (5 bases). The CDR3 totals 15 residues. V was cut by 2 bases and J by 0 bases, with 11 bases left in between. Germline CDR1 LGHNA, CDR2 YSLEER. CDR3 nucleotides: TGCGCCAGCAGCCAACTCTGGGGCGCCTCCTACGAGCAGTACTTC. Translating gives CASSQLWGASYEQYF.

This chain links TRBV7-8 with TRBJ2-3; 8 positions match TRBD2. The CDR3 covers 16 residues. Germline V gene data show CDR1 as SGHVS and CDR2 as FQNEAQ. The J segment lost 4 bases and the V segment lost 4 bases, leaving 10 bases of the junction unmatched. The CDR3 reads CASSYQRGWVPDTQYF. CDR3 DNA: TGTGCCAGCAGCTACCAGCGGGGGTGGGTTCCAGATACGCAGTATTTT.

The J gene is TRBJ1-2, the V gene TRBV6-5; 9 bases fit TRBD1. Trimming took 10 bases from V and 8 from J; bases not matched to a gene: 8. The CDR3 contains 12 residues. Per germline, CDR1 MNHEY and CDR2 SVGAGI. The CDR3 protein is CATKRQGGGYTF. As DNA, the CDR3 is TGTGCCACCAAAAGACAGGGGGGCGGCTACACCTTC.

This clone was picked up a small number of times. The V and J genes are TRBV28 and TRBJ2-7; weak D call: TRBD1 (5 bases). Germline values: CDR1 MDHEN, CDR2 SYDVKM. There are 11 residues in the CDR3. Trimming took off 6 bases at V and 6 bases at J, with 9 bases between the two ends. The CDR3 nucleotides are TGTGCCAGCAGAGGGGCGCGCGAGCAGTACTTC. It codes for CASRGAREQYF.

This clone was detected only once. The rearrangement joins TRBV11-2 to TRBJ2-2, with 7 bases lining up with TRBD2. Germline V lookup: CDR1 SGHAT, CDR2 FQNNGV. This CDR3 is built from 16 residues. V dropped 2 bases and J dropped 0; count of bases not matched to a gene: 3. CDR3 region: CASSLPAGANTGELFF. CDR3 sequence (DNA): TGTGCCAGCAGCTTACCCGCGGGGGCGAACACCGGGGAGCTGTTTTTT.

This clone was counted between two and nine times. This chain connects TRBV6-6 to TRBJ2-3, with D perhaps TRBD1 (6 bases). From germline, CDR1 is MNHNY and CDR2 SVGAGI (reference sequence). CDR3 length equals 14 residues. Trimming shortened V by 2 bases and J by 2 bases, and 8 bases separated the two germline ends. This CDR3 reads CASSYGQNTDTQYF. DNA for the CDR3: TGTGCCAGCAGTTACGGACAGAACACAGATACGCAGTATTTT.

The rearrangement joins TRBV11-1 to TRBJ2-1; TRBD2 matches 14 bases. Germline V gene lookup returns CDR1 SGHAT and CDR2 FQDESV (reference sequence). V gave up 2 bases and J gave up 7 bases; unmatched junction bases: 4. This CDR3 contains 16 residues. The CDR3 coding sequence is TGTGCCAGCAGCTTACGACGGACTAGCGGGGGGAATGAGCAGTTCTTC. Protein sequence: CASSLRRTSGGNEQFF. The full variable domain, completed using reference TRBV11-1 and TRBJ2-1, is EAEVAQSPRYKITEKSQAVAFWCDPISGHATLYWYRQILGQGPELLVQFQDESVVDDSQLPKDRFSAERLKGVDSTLKIQPAELGDSAMYLCASSLRRTSGGNEQFFGPGTRLTVL.

The V call is TRBV4-3, the J call TRBJ2-5, with D maybe TRBD2 (5 bases). This CDR3 has 13 amino acids. V dropped 2 bases and J dropped 3 bases, with 7 bases sitting between them. Germline loops: CDR1 LGHNA, CDR2 YSLEER. CDR3 DNA: TGCGCCAGCAGCCAAATGCGGGAAGAGACCCAGTACTTC. Translation: CASSQMREETQYF.

The rearrangement links TRBV19 to TRBJ1-2, with a weak D call TRBD1 (6 bases). The germline V gene has CDR1 LNHDA and CDR2 SQIVND (reference sequence). This CDR3 region has 12 residues. Trimming took 5 bases from V and 5 from J, leaving 9 bases between them. CDR3: CASSRDTYGYTF. CDR3 DNA sequence: TGTGCCAGTAGTCGGGACACTTATGGCTACACCTTC.

The chain links TRBV7-6 to TRBJ2-7, with 8 positions matching TRBD1. Germline-derived CDR1 and CDR2 are SGHVS and FNYEAQ. The ends lost 2 bases at V and 4 bases at J; junction bases unmatched: 7. The CDR3 is 15 amino acids. The CDR3 DNA follows: TGTGCCAGCAGCTTAAGGACAGGGTGGGAATACGAGCAGTACTTC. Protein sequence: CASSLRTGWEYEQYF.

This clone was picked up one time. The chain carries TRBV5-1 and TRBJ1-2, with 8 bases lining up with TRBD1. Looked up from germline, CDR1 is SGHRS and CDR2 is YFSETQ. The length of the CDR3 is 14 residues. The V gene end was trimmed by 0 bases and the J gene end by 3 bases; junction bases not matched to a gene: 1. The CDR3 nucleotides are TGCGCCAGCAGCTTGGGACAGGGGCACTATGGCTACACCTTC. The encoded protein is CASSLGQGHYGYTF.

The CDR3 is CASSYSRAPNNEQFF. CDR3 DNA: TGTGCCAGCAGTTACTCGAGGGCCCCAAACAATGAGCAGTTCTTC. The V and J genes are TRBV6-6 and TRBJ2-1; D is possibly TRBD2 (5 bases). Trimming pared 0 bases from V and 5 bases from J, leaving 11 bases between. There are 15 residues in the CDR3. Germline assignment: CDR1 MNHNY and CDR2 SVGAGI (reference sequence).

The chain is built from TRBV9 and TRBJ2-2; 9 bases map to TRBD1. The CDR3 has 15 residues. J lost 7 bases, V lost 0 bases, and 4 bases had no gene match. Germline CDR1 is SGDLS and CDR2 is YYNGEE. CDR3 residues: CASSVGTGVGGELFF. In DNA form, the CDR3 reads TGTGCCAGCAGCGTAGGGACAGGGGTCGGCGGGGAGCTGTTTTTT.

The chain recombines TRBV7-9 with TRBJ2-7; 12 bases are a match to TRBD1. Germline assignment: CDR1 SEHNR and CDR2 FQNEAQ (reference sequence). With 5 bases clipped from V and 2 bases from J, the junction kept 4 bases outside the gene matches. The CDR3 has 15 amino acids. CDR3 nucleotide sequence: TGTGCCAGCAGCCGGGGACAGGGGGCGGCCTACGAGCAGTACTTC. The encoded protein is CASSRGQGAAYEQYF.

The chain is built from TRBV30 and TRBJ2-6; TRBD1 aligns across 9 bases. CDR3 size: 17 residues. Per the germline V gene, CDR1 is GTSNPN and CDR2 is SVGIG (reference sequence). The trim removed 5 bases at V and 0 bases at J, leaving 8 bases unmatched. The CDR3 DNA reads as TGTGCCTGGCACAGGGGGCGCATGGCCTCTGGGGCCAACGTCCTGACTTTC. Its protein is CAWHRGRMASGANVLTF.

The table lists this clone with a few counts. The chain couples TRBV11-2 to TRBJ1-3; maybe TRBD1 (5 bases). Trimming took off 1 base at V and 0 bases at J, with 13 bases between the two ends. The CDR3 length is 17 residues. Germline V lookup: CDR1 SGHAT, CDR2 FQNNGV. The CDR3 sequence: CASSLAGGGHSGNTIYF. The CDR3, as DNA: TGTGCCAGCAGCTTAGCCGGCGGTGGACACTCTGGAAACACCATATATTTT.

V is TRBV19 and J is TRBJ2-3; D is ambiguous. V lost 1 base and J lost 0, with 8 bases in between. The CDR3 extends over 15 amino acids. CDR1 LNHDA and CDR2 SQIVND come from the germline V gene (reference sequence). CDR3 nucleotide sequence: TGTGCCAGTAGTATAGCCTGGGCCAGCACAGATACGCAGTATTTT. It encodes CASSIAWASTDTQYF.

This clone was recorded only once. The rearrangement joins TRBV28 to TRBJ1-5; possibly TRBD1 for D (6 bases). Between the trimmed V and J ends, which lost 7 bases and 2 bases, there was a span of 12 bases. Germline V gene data show CDR1 as MDHEN and CDR2 as SYDVKM. This CDR3 has 14 residues. CDR3 nucleotides: TGTGCCAGCATCCTACAGGGTGGCAATCAGCCCCAGCATTTT. Amino acids: CASILQGGNQPQHF.

The rearrangement links TRBV9 to TRBJ2-5; TRBD1 matches 7 bases. J gave up 9 bases and V 4 bases, and 12 bases lay outside the gene matches. Looked up from germline, CDR1 is SGDLS and CDR2 is YYNGEE. The CDR3 has 14 amino acids. The DNA of the CDR3 is TGTGCCAGCAGCAAGCGGACAGGCGGCGGTCCCCAGTACTTC. The encoded protein is CASSKRTGGGPQYF.

V usage is TRBV2 and J usage is TRBJ1-5; no clear D gene. CDR3 length equals 13 residues. Germline CDR1 is SNHLY and CDR2 is FYNNEI. V lost 4 bases, J lost 2 bases, and 6 bases lay in between. In DNA form, the CDR3 reads TGTGCCAGCAGTGGGTCGGGCAATCAGCCCCAGCATTTT. It is translated as CASSGSGNQPQHF.

This clone has a handful of counts. This chain uses TRBV5-5 with TRBJ1-2; TRBD1 agrees at 8 bases. The V gene's germline CDR1 is SGHKS and CDR2 YYEKEE (reference sequence). The ends lost 4 bases at V and 6 bases at J; junction bases unmatched: 11. The CDR3 is 15 residues long. CDR3 in DNA: TGTGCCAGCAGCACGGCACAGGGGGTGACGGATGGCTACACCTTC. Encoded protein: CASSTAQGVTDGYTF.

This chain joins TRBV5-1 and TRBJ2-3; possibly TRBD1 for D (6 bases). The CDR3 loop spans 14 amino acids. Germline values: CDR1 SGHRS, CDR2 YFSETQ. Trimming removed 7 bases from V and 0 bases from J, with 12 bases in between. The DNA for the CDR3 is TGCGCCAGCCATACAGGGATTAGCACAGATACGCAGTATTTT. The encoded protein is CASHTGISTDTQYF.